The entry below gives a single TCR beta chain sequence along with its context. Its antigen is unknown. This sample is part of a study of cytomegalovirus exposure and HLA in healthy donors. PCR was performed using 60 Vbeta and 13 Jbeta primers. TCRdb keeps only in-frame clones here, not all; method: immunoSEQ multiplex PCR. The profile covers 110,000 to 150,000 clones, with roughly four fifths appearing a single time and 3% to 4% taken by the ten largest. Study-wide results and limits: CMV serostatus was the only immune exposure information that was available.

The CDR3 has 15 residues. Germline CDR1 and CDR2: MNHEY and SVGAGI. The V gene end was trimmed by 6 bases and the J gene end by 7 bases; junction bases not matched to a gene: 8. The rearrangement uses TRBV6-5 and TRBJ2-7; 14 positions match TRBD2. The clonotype was recovered from a male donor in good health and CMV-seronegative. The sequenced material came from PBMCs. The DNA of the CDR3 is TGTGCCAGCAGAGAGGGACTAGCGGGAGTGAGAGAGCAGTACTTC. Translation: CASREGLAGVREQYF.